This TCR beta chain was sequenced for a study of radiotherapy plus CTLA-4 blockade in lung cancer. Study background: Of all patients, under 20% responded objectively and 31% showed disease control. Study conclusions and caveats: Reportedly, early blood T cell clone dynamics best predicted response, with interferon-beta. After treatment with radiotherapy plus ipilimumab, TCR clones that came from the tumor expanded in blood.

Turning to this clone: Its antigen remains unknown.

The data were produced by immunoSEQ multiplex PCR, yet TCRdb's version contains in-frame clones alone and is incomplete. The table records about 32,000 clones, around 85% of them present only once. CDR1 is SGHAT and CDR2 is FQNNGV in the germline V gene. The CDR3 sequence is 14 residues long. V was pared by 0 bases and J by 0 bases, with 6 bases between. This receptor was taken from a human donor with non-small cell lung cancer who had stable disease on radiotherapy plus ipilimumab. The chain uses TRBV11-2 and TRBJ2-7; TRBD1 might be the D (5 bases). Sequences were derived from peripheral blood, sampled from a patient treated with radiotherapy plus ipilimumab. CDR3 nucleotides: TGTGCCAGCAGCTTAGATAGGGGCTCCTACGAGCAGTACTTC. As protein: CASSLDRGSYEQYF.